Following are 18 T cell receptor beta chains from one sample sequenced in a study of blood T cell repertoires in COVID-19. Sequencing used immunoSEQ multiplex PCR; TCRdb keeps in-frame clones, though not all of them. The sample records approximately 68,000 clones, around 84% being singletons. The sequenced sample was peripheral blood. These receptors came from a man aged 65 to 79 with active or convalescent COVID-19.

The J gene is TRBJ1-1, the V gene TRBV29-1, with 10 bases aligning to TRBD1. V gave up 7 bases and J gave up 0 bases; unmatched junction bases: 11. Per the germline V gene, CDR1 is SQVTM and CDR2 is ANQGSEA. The CDR3 consists of 16 residues. CDR3 sequence (DNA): TGCAGCGCGGAGACAGGGGGCCGGGGGATGAACACTGAAGCTTTCTTT. Its protein product is CSAETGGRGMNTEAFF.

V and J are TRBV19 and TRBJ2-5; 8 nucleotides align to TRBD2. V gave up 6 bases and J gave up 5 bases; unmatched junction bases: 11. This CDR3 is built from 15 residues. Germline loops: CDR1 LNHDA, CDR2 SQIVND (reference sequence). The CDR3: CASSSGGGRFETQYF. CDR3 bases: TGTGCCAGTAGCTCCGGGGGGGGGCGCTTTGAGACCCAGTACTTC.

The V call is TRBV6-6, the J call TRBJ1-4; D call uncertain. Germline CDR1 reads MNHNY; CDR2 reads SVGAGI (reference sequence). This CDR3 has 15 residues. Between the trimmed V and J ends, which lost 7 bases and 1 base, there was a span of 13 bases. DNA of the CDR3: TGTGCCAGCATTAACGGCGGAAGAACTAATGAAAAACTGTTTTTT. Translated: CASINGGRTNEKLFF.

This chain uses TRBV5-1 with TRBJ2-7; 10 bases fit TRBD1. The CDR3 loop spans 14 amino acids. Germline values: CDR1 SGHRS, CDR2 YFSETQ. V was clipped by 5 bases and J by 3 bases; unmatched bases: 5. The CDR3: CASRGGTGDYEQYF. As DNA, the CDR3 is TGCGCCAGCAGAGGAGGGACAGGGGACTACGAGCAGTACTTC.

The table lists this clone with a few counts. In DNA form, the CDR3 reads TGTGCCAGCAGAGGACAGGTCTCCTATGGCTACACCTTC. Translation gives CASRGQVSYGYTF. The chain is built from TRBV2 and TRBJ1-2; 7 nucleotides line up with TRBD1. V was clipped by 6 bases and J by 4 bases; unmatched bases: 5. Germline values: CDR1 SNHLY, CDR2 FYNNEI. The CDR3 covers 13 residues.

The gene calls are TRBV3-1 (or the pseudogene TRBV3-2) and TRBJ1-5; D call uncertain. This CDR3 region has 16 residues. The V gene lost 3 bases and the J gene lost 1 base, with 13 bases spanning the gap. CDR1 is LGHDT and CDR2 is YNNKEL in the germline V gene (reference sequence). Here the CDR3 DNA reads TGTGCCAGCAGCCATTCGGCGGGTGGAAGCAATCAGCCCCAGCATTTT. Translated, it gives CASSHSAGGSNQPQHF.

The V call is TRBV6-1, the J call TRBJ1-1; D unclear. This CDR3 is 16 amino acids long. The V gene's germline CDR1 is MNHNS and CDR2 SASEGT. V lost 0 bases, J lost 2 bases, and 13 bases lay in between. Here the CDR3 DNA reads TGTGCCAGCAGTGAAGCGCTAAAGGGAGTCAACACTGAAGCTTTCTTT. Its translation: CASSEALKGVNTEAFF.

This rearrangement joins TRBV28 to TRBJ2-3, with a tentative D call TRBD1 (6 bases). This CDR3 has 17 residues. V was cut by 5 bases and J by 0 bases, with 18 bases left in between. In germline, CDR1 is MDHEN, CDR2 SYDVKM. The CDR3 protein is CASSPALGQGSTDTQYF. As DNA, the CDR3 is TGTGCCAGCAGTCCTGCTTTAGGGCAGGGGAGCACAGATACGCAGTATTTT.

This clone was seen once. This chain uses TRBV7-2 with TRBJ1-4, with TRBD1 identical over 7 bases. The length of the CDR3 is 15 residues. The germline gives CDR1 SGHTA, CDR2 FQGNSA. J gave up 7 bases and V 4 bases, and 9 bases lay outside the gene matches. The CDR3 loop reads CASSSQTGVGEKLFF. The CDR3 region has the DNA TGTGCCAGCAGCTCCCAAACAGGGGTGGGTGAAAAACTGTTTTTT.

The CDR3 sequence: CASSPPQGPSGNTIYF. DNA for the CDR3: TGTGCCAGCTCACCACCGCAGGGGCCGTCTGGAAACACCATATATTTT. J is TRBJ1-3 and V is TRBV18; a weak D match, TRBD1 (6 bases). Germline V gives CDR1 KGHSH, CDR2 LQKENI. The CDR3 covers 16 residues. Trimming took off 0 bases at V and 1 base at J, with 10 bases between the two ends.

This chain connects TRBV9 to TRBJ1-1; 7 nucleotides line up with TRBD1. The CDR3 covers 15 residues. Germline CDR1 is SGDLS and CDR2 is YYNGEE. Trimming cost V 1 base and J 1 base; bases outside gene matches: 4. The DNA of the CDR3 is TGTGCCAGCAGCGTAATCGGGACAGAGAACACTGAAGCTTTCTTT. It is translated as CASSVIGTENTEAFF.

This clone was detected a few times. The chain is built from TRBV24-1 and TRBJ1-2; D is unresolved. The V end was cut by 1 base, the J end by 1 base, with 6 bases between. Germline CDR1 KGHDR, CDR2 SFDVKD. The CDR3 totals 14 residues. CDR3 protein: CATSDFSNNYGYTF. The CDR3 nucleotides are TGTGCCACCAGTGATTTTAGCAATAACTATGGCTACACCTTC.

This chain links TRBV7-6 with TRBJ2-1; TRBD2 is a possible D gene (7 bases). CDR1 is SGHVS and CDR2 is FNYEAQ in the germline V gene. The CDR3 runs 17 residues. V was trimmed by 0 bases and J by 0 bases, leaving 12 bases between them. The CDR3 DNA reads as TGTGCCAGCAGCTTAGCGCAGGGGAGGGGCTCCTACAATGAGCAGTTCTTC. Its protein product is CASSLAQGRGSYNEQFF.

J is TRBJ1-2 and V is TRBV28; D not resolved. V lost 8 bases and J 0 bases, leaving 13 bases between the germline ends. Per the germline V gene, CDR1 is MDHEN and CDR2 is SYDVKM. The CDR3 extends over 14 amino acids. The CDR3 nucleotides are TGTGCCAGCGAAGAGGGAGGGACTAACTATGGCTACACCTTC. It is translated as CASEEGGTNYGYTF.

Note on this clone: Just one base apart from a much larger clone, this may be a read error. The chain joins TRBV5-1 to TRBJ2-3, with D uncertain. V was trimmed by 4 bases and J by 3 bases, leaving 3 bases between them. The germline V gene has CDR1 SGHRS and CDR2 YFSETQ. The CDR3 is made up of 11 amino acids. CDR3 in DNA: TGCGCCAGCAGCCTAACAGATACGCAGTATTTT. This translates into CASSLTDTQYF.

This chain uses TRBV6-4 with TRBJ2-3; D is perhaps TRBD2 (6 bases). V was trimmed by 3 bases and J by 9 bases, leaving 10 bases between them. Germline loops: CDR1 MRHNA, CDR2 SNTAGT. The CDR3 has 12 residues. CDR3: CASSESGGTQYF. CDR3 bases: TGTGCCAGCAGTGAAAGTGGGGGGACGCAGTATTTT.

This clone appeared a few times. This chain connects TRBV7-3 to TRBJ2-3; 14 nucleotides align to TRBD2. Germline V CDR1 and CDR2: SGHTA, FQGTGA. There are 17 residues in the CDR3. V shed 3 bases, J shed 1 base, and the junction held 3 bases outside the gene matches. The CDR3, as DNA: TGTGCCAGCAGCTTGGGACTAGCGGGAGATGGCACAGATACGCAGTATTTT. It is translated as CASSLGLAGDGTDTQYF.

The V gene is TRBV7-2, the J gene TRBJ1-2, with D unclear. CDR3 length: 12 amino acids. With 1 base removed from V and 8 bases from J, the gap between germline ends came to 8 bases. CDR1 SGHTA and CDR2 FQGNSA come from the germline V gene. This chain's CDR3 is CASSLGYSGYTF. The CDR3 coding sequence is TGTGCCAGCAGCTTAGGTTACAGCGGCTACACCTTC.